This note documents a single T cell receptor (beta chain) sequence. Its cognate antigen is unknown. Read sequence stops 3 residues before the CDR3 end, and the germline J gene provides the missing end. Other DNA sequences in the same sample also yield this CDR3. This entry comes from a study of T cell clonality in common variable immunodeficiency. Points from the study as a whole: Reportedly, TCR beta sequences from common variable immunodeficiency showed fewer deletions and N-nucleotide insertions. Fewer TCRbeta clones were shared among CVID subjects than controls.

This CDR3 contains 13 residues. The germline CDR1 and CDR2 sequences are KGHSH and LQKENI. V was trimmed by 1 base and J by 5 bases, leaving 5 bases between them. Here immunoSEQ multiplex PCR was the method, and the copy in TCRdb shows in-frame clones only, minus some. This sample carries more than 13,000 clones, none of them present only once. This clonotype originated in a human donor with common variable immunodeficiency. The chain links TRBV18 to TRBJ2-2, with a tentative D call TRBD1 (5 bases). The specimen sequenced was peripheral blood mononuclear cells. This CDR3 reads CASSPQGTGELFF. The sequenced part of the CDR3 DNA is TGTGCCAGCTCACCACAGGGGACCGGGGAG.